The 21 T cell receptor beta chains below were found in one sample sequenced in a study of control samples from healthy donors and cancer patients (dated by TCRdb to 2020 to 2021). The method was the immunoSEQ multiplex PCR assay. TCRdb took over this immuneACCESS table, retaining in-frame rearrangements with V and J assigned. Such tables are incomplete; in checked studies, under half of the missing clones stem from an unresolved V gene, and the remainder is unexplained. The sample table lists around 94,000 clones, 85% to 90% of them with a count of one. The top ten hold around 1.3% of the sample. Material for sequencing was blood. The receptors originated from a woman aged 45-65 years in good health.

V gene TRBV6-5 combines with J gene TRBJ1-5; tentative D call: TRBD1 (6 bases). V lost 7 bases and J 4 bases, leaving 14 bases between the germline ends. Looked up from germline, CDR1 is MNHEY and CDR2 is SVGAGI. The CDR3 runs 14 residues. The CDR3 region has the DNA TGTGCCAGCACAGGGACATTTCTAAATCAGCCCCAGCATTTT. It encodes CASTGTFLNQPQHF.

The chain couples TRBV7-2 to TRBJ1-5, with 7 positions matching TRBD1. This CDR3 is 17 amino acids long. In germline, CDR1 is SGHTA, CDR2 FQGNSA. J was trimmed by 1 base and V by 1 base; bases with no gene match: 7. The CDR3, as DNA: TGTGCCAGCAGCTTAGGTCCGGGACAGAGGAGCAATCAGCCCCAGCATTTT. Translating it yields CASSLGPGQRSNQPQHF.

The chain employs TRBV7-2 and TRBJ2-6, with 8 bases aligning to TRBD2. The CDR3 covers 15 residues. The V and J ends lost 5 bases and 3 bases, in that order; junction bases with no gene match: 3. CDR1 and CDR2 (germline): SGHTA, FQGNSA. CDR3 DNA: TGTGCCAGCAGCCCCGGGGGGGGTGGGGCCAACGTCCTGACTTTC. It is translated as CASSPGGGGANVLTF.

The V gene is TRBV24-1, the J gene TRBJ2-1; D might be TRBD2 (5 bases). Germline CDR1 reads KGHDR; CDR2 reads SFDVKD. Between the trimmed V and J ends, which lost 7 bases and 9 bases, there was a span of 12 bases. The length of the CDR3 is 12 residues. CDR3 sequence reads: CATSRGVPEQFF. The CDR3 bases are TGTGCCACCAGCCGGGGTGTTCCTGAGCAGTTCTTC.

The rearrangement uses TRBV6-5 and TRBJ1-1, with D uncertain. Trimming removed 5 bases from V and 5 bases from J, with 12 bases in between. Germline V gene lookup returns CDR1 MNHEY and CDR2 SVGAGI. The CDR3 has 13 amino acids. For the CDR3, the DNA is TGTGCCAGCAGTACTCCGCGGGGTACTGAAGCTTTCTTT. It codes for CASSTPRGTEAFF.

This chain joins TRBV11-3 and TRBJ1-6; D possibly corresponds to TRBD1 (5 bases). The CDR3 loop spans 14 amino acids. The germline V gene encodes CDR1 SGHNT and CDR2 YENEEA. V lost 5 bases to trimming and J lost 8 bases, with 13 bases between them. Here the CDR3 DNA reads TGTGCCAGCAGCCTCAGGGTATCCGATTCACCCCTCCACTTT. Amino acids: CASSLRVSDSPLHF.

Comments on this clone: The sample contains more than one DNA sequence encoding this CDR3. The CDR3 reads CASSEARGAGQPQHF. In nucleotides, the CDR3 is TGTGCCAGCAGTGAAGCGCGGGGGGCTGGGCAGCCCCAGCATTTT. The rearrangement joins TRBV2 to TRBJ1-5; weak D call: TRBD1 (6 bases). The germline V gene has CDR1 SNHLY and CDR2 FYNNEI. The CDR3 loop spans 15 amino acids. Deletions cut 0 bases from V and 7 bases from J, with 13 bases between.

V usage is TRBV29-1 and J usage is TRBJ2-7; 10 bases map to TRBD1. This CDR3 region has 15 residues. Trimming at V came to 7 bases and at J to 6 bases, leaving 15 bases not matched to a gene. From germline, CDR1 is SQVTM and CDR2 ANQGSEA. The CDR3 reads CSGTTRQGAMAEQYF. The CDR3 DNA follows: TGCAGCGGAACCACAAGACAGGGGGCTATGGCCGAGCAGTACTTC.

The chain carries TRBV5-4 and TRBJ1-1; D is possibly TRBD1 (6 bases). V was trimmed by 0 bases and J by 1 base, leaving 13 bases between them. Germline CDR1 SGHNT, CDR2 YYREEE (reference sequence). This CDR3 contains 16 residues. The CDR3 DNA is TGTGCCAGCAGCTTGGAGGGGGGCAGACCGAACACTGAAGCTTTCTTT. It is translated as CASSLEGGRPNTEAFF.

The CDR3 DNA reads as TGTGCCAGCAGCTCGACAGGTTATGGCTACACCTTC. This gives the protein CASSSTGYGYTF. The chain is built from TRBV11-2 and TRBJ1-2; TRBD1 might be the D (6 bases). Deletions cut 4 bases from V and 5 bases from J, with 8 bases between. The CDR3 has 12 residues. Germline CDR1 reads SGHAT; CDR2 reads FQNNGV.

This chain joins TRBV15 and TRBJ2-3; 9 bases match TRBD2. The CDR3 has 16 residues. The V gene end was trimmed by 5 bases and the J gene end by 5 bases; junction bases not matched to a gene: 11. Germline V lookup: CDR1 LNHNV, CDR2 YYDKDF (reference sequence). The CDR3 DNA reads as TGTGCCACCAGCTCCTACGGGCGGGGGGGAGGAGATACGCAGTATTTT. Its protein product is CATSSYGRGGGDTQYF.

The CDR3 region is CASSFPTTVETQYF. In DNA form, the CDR3 reads TGTGCCAGCAGTTTTCCCACCACAGTGGAGACCCAGTACTTC. J is TRBJ2-5 and V is TRBV28; D is unresolved. Trimming stripped 3 bases from V and 5 bases from J, with 13 bases between. CDR1 MDHEN and CDR2 SYDVKM come from the germline V gene. The CDR3 covers 14 residues. Looking up the rest from reference TRBV28 and TRBJ2-5 gives the full variable domain: DVKVTQSSRYLVKRTGEKVFLECVQDMDHENMFWYRQDPGLGLRLIYFSYDVKMKEKGDIPEGYSVSREKKERFSLILESASTNQTSMYLCASSFPTTVETQYFGPGTRLLVL.

J is TRBJ2-7 and V is TRBV18; TRBD1 aligns across 7 bases. With 4 bases clipped from V and 5 bases from J, the junction kept 5 bases outside the gene matches. The CDR3 consists of 13 residues. CDR1 and CDR2 (germline): KGHSH, LQKENI. The CDR3 loop reads CASSQSTGNEQYF. DNA for the CDR3: TGTGCCAGCTCACAATCGACAGGGAACGAGCAGTACTTC.

The chain joins TRBV28 to TRBJ1-1; 8 positions match TRBD1. The germline V gene has CDR1 MDHEN and CDR2 SYDVKM. After removal of 5 bases from V and 0 bases from J, the junction contained 8 bases not matched to a gene. There are 16 residues in the CDR3. CDR3 protein: CASSTGGTRLNTEAFF. The DNA for the CDR3 is TGTGCCAGCAGTACAGGGGGGACCAGATTGAACACTGAAGCTTTCTTT.

The chain combines TRBV27 with TRBJ1-5; D gene ambiguous. Looked up from germline, CDR1 is MNHEY and CDR2 is SMNVEV (reference sequence). Trimming pared 6 bases from V and 0 bases from J, leaving 15 bases between. The CDR3 runs 16 residues. For the CDR3, the DNA is TGTGCCAGCAGGGGGAAGGCCTCCATTAGCAATCAGCCCCAGCATTTT. Translated, it gives CASRGKASISNQPQHF.

The V gene is TRBV19, the J gene TRBJ1-4; TRBD1 matches 8 bases. V shed 3 bases and J 8 bases; nucleotides not matched to a gene: 8. The CDR3 totals 15 residues. Germline assignment: CDR1 LNHDA and CDR2 SQIVND (reference sequence). The CDR3 DNA follows: TGTGCCAGTAGTATGTCGGACAGGGTACCGGAAAAACTGTTTTTT. Translation: CASSMSDRVPEKLFF.

The chain employs TRBV14 and TRBJ1-2; no firm D call. Trimming took off 5 bases at V and 1 base at J, with 14 bases between the two ends. This CDR3 comprises 15 residues. CDR1 is SGHDN and CDR2 is FVKESK in the germline V gene. In DNA, the CDR3 is TGTGCCAGCAGCGCATCCCTGACCTTTAACTATGGCTACACCTTC. It codes for CASSASLTFNYGYTF.

The CDR3 protein is CASSWLPGLAGVYSSYNEQFF. In DNA, the CDR3 is TGCGCCAGCAGCTGGCTCCCGGGACTAGCGGGTGTATACAGCTCCTACAATGAGCAGTTCTTC. The chain is built from TRBV5-1 and TRBJ2-1; 12 bases map to TRBD2. V lost 3 bases to trimming and J lost 0 bases; unmatched junction nucleotides: 16. The CDR3 consists of 21 residues. Germline V gene data show CDR1 as SGHRS and CDR2 as YFSETQ.

This clone has only a few counts. The CDR3 region has the DNA TGTGCCAGCAGTTTCCGGATAGCGGAGTACAATGAGCAGTTCTTC. Translated: CASSFRIAEYNEQFF. The chain has TRBV6-2 or TRBV6-3 and TRBJ2-1; maybe TRBD2 (6 bases). CDR1 and CDR2 from the germline V gene are MNHEY and SVGEGT. Trimming pared 4 bases from V and 4 bases from J, leaving 14 bases between. The CDR3 has 15 residues.

This sequence joins TRBV18 and TRBJ2-1; maybe TRBD1 (6 bases). Trimming took off 8 bases at V and 8 bases at J, with 13 bases between the two ends. The CDR3 has 12 amino acids. CDR1 and CDR2 from the germline V gene are KGHSH and LQKENI. CDR3 DNA sequence: TGTGCCAGCGAAGGACAGTCGGATGAGCAGTTCTTC. Its protein product is CASEGQSDEQFF.

V gene TRBV5-8 combines with J gene TRBJ1-5; a possible D gene is TRBD1 (6 bases). The CDR3 length is 15 residues. Germline V gene lookup returns CDR1 SGHTS and CDR2 YDEGEE. V dropped 5 bases and J dropped 4 bases, with 16 bases sitting between them. CDR3 nucleotide sequence: TGTGCCAGCAGTCCCAGGGGTTTCGCGAATCAGCCCCAGCATTTT. The encoded protein is CASSPRGFANQPQHF. The full variable domain, with the rest looked up from reference TRBV5-8 and TRBJ1-5, is EAGVTQSPTHLIKTRGQQATLRCSPISGHTSVYWYQQALGLGLQFLLWYDEGEERNRGNFPPRFSGRQFPNYSSELNVNALELEDSALYLCASSPRGFANQPQHFGDGTRLSIL.